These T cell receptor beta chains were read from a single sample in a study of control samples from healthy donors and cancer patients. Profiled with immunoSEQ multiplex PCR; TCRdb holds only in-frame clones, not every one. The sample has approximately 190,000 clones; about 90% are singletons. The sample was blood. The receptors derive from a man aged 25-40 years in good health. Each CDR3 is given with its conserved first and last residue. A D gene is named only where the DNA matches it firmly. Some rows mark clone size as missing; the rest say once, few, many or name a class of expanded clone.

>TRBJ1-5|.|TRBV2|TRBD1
TGTGCCAGCAGTGGGCAGGGGGCTGCCAGCAATCAGCCCCAGCATTTT
CASSGQGAASNQPQHF
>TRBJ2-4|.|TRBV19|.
TGTGCCAGTAGTATTGCGCAGGGAAACAACATTCAGTACTTC
CASSIAQGNNIQYF
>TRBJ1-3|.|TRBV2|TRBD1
TGTGCCTCCCGGGACAGGGTTTACTCTGGAAACACCATATATTTT
CASRDRVYSGNTIYF
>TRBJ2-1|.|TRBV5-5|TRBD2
TGTGCCAGCAGCTTGGATTCCCGACTAGCGGGGGGGTCCTACAATGAGCAGTTCTTC
CASSLDSRLAGGSYNEQFF
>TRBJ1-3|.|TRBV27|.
TGTGCCGGGACGAGCGGAGGAGGGCTGCTCTCTGGAAACACCATATATTTT
CAGTSGGGLLSGNTIYF
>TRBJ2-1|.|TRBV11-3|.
TGTGCCAGCAGCCCGGGTGGTGAGCAGTTCTTC
CASSPGGEQFF
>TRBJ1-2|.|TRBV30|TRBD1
TGTGCCTCGAACAGGGGGGTCTATGGCTACACCTTC
CASNRGVYGYTF
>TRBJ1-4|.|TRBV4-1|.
TGCGCCAGCAGACGAAAGGCGTCAGGGGATAATGAAAAACTGTTTTTT
CASRRKASGDNEKLFF
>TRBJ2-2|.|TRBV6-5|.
TGTGCCAGCAGTTATCGGCAGAACACCGGGGAGCTGTTTTTT
CASSYRQNTGELFF
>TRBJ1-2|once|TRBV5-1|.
TGCGCCAGCAGGGGTGGACCTTCATATTTTCAGGGACATGGGTATGGCTACACCTTC
CASRGGPSYFQGHGYGYTF
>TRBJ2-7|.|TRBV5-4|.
TGTGCCAGCAGTTACTCCAGGGGTTTTGACGAGCAGTACTTC
CASSYSRGFDEQYF
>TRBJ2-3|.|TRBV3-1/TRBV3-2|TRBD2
TGTGCCAGCCAGCCTAGCAGCTCTCGGACTAGGCGCGGCACAGATACGCAGTATTTT
CASQPSSSRTRRGTDTQYF
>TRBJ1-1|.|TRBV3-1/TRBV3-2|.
TGTGCCAGCAGGGCGCCCGAAAGGGGCACTGAAGCTTTCTTT
CASRAPERGTEAFF
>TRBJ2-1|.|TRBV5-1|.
TGCGCCAGCAGCCCTGGGTCCTACAATGAGCAGTTCTTC
CASSPGSYNEQFF
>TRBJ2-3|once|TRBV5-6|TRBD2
TGTGCCAGCAGCACCGGGGGGGGCCGTATTCCGACGCAGTATTTT
CASSTGGGRIPTQYF
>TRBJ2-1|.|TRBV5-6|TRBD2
TGTGCCAGCAGCTTGGCCGGTCCGGGGGGGCGTGAGCAGTTCTTC
CASSLAGPGGREQFF
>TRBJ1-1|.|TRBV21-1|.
TGTGCCAGCAGCAAAGAGGAGGGGGCGCCGGACACTGAAGCTTTCTTT
CASSKEEGAPDTEAFF
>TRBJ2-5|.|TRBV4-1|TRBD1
TGCGCCAGCAGCCAAGATAAGGACAGGGCTGGAGAGACCCAGTACTTC
CASSQDKDRAGETQYF
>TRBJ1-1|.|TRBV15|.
TGTGCCACCAGCTTGGGAATGAACACTGAAGCTTTCTTT
CATSLGMNTEAFF
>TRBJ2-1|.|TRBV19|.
TGTGCCAGTAGTATAAGTCCAGGGGATGAGCAGTTCTTC
CASSISPGDEQFF
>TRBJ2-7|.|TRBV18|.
TGTGCCAGCTCACCCAGTGGAGGGAGCTCCTACGAGCAGTACTTC
CASSPSGGSSYEQYF
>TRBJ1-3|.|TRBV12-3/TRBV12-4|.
TGTGCCAGCAGTTTAGATCAGGGGTACACCATATATTTT
CASSLDQGYTIYF
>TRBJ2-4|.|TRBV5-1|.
TGCGCCAGCAGCTCCACCTTATCGGGGGTCAAAAACATTCAGTACTTC
CASSSTLSGVKNIQYF
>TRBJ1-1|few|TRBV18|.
TGTGCCAGCTCACGCCGGGGGCAGGAGAACACTGAAGCTTTCTTT
CASSRRGQENTEAFF
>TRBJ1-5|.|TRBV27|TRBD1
TGTGCCAGCAGTCTGGACAGGAGTTATCAGCCCCAGCATTTT
CASSLDRSYQPQHF
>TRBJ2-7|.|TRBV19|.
TGTGCCAGTAGTTCCCTTCGGGGGCGTGGCGAGCAGTACTTC
CASSSLRGRGEQYF
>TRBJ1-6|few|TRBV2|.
TGTGCCAGCAGTGAGGTAAACAGCAATTCACCCCTCCACTTT
CASSEVNSNSPLHF
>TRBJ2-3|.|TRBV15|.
TGTGCCACCAGCAGAGATACAACAGATACGCAGTATTTT
CATSRDTTDTQYF
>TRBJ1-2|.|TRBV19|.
TGTGCCAGTAGTGATGACAGCTGGGATAACTATGGCTACACCTTC
CASSDDSWDNYGYTF
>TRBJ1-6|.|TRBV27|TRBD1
TGTGCCAGCAGTTTATATACAGGGGGCGCAGGCAATTCACCCCTCCACTTT
CASSLYTGGAGNSPLHF
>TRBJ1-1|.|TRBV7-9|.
TGTGCCAGCAGGCCCTTCAGGACAGATCCGAGTGAAGCTTTCTTT
CASRPFRTDPSEAFF